This T cell receptor (beta chain) was recovered during a study of cytomegalovirus exposure and HLA in healthy donors. Sequencing used immunoSEQ multiplex PCR; TCRdb keeps in-frame clones, though not all of them. The table includes approximately 160,000 clones, around 92% detected once. Overall study findings and caveats: A list of approximately 150 TCR beta chains associated with cytomegalovirus was given.

In the case of this clone: Its cognate antigen is unknown.

This sequence was found in a man aged 18 to 30 in good health and CMV-seropositive. The specimen was PBMCs.

CDR3 in DNA: TGTGCCAGCAGCTCCAGCTCCTACGAGCAGTACTTC. This gives the protein CASSSSSYEQYF. J is TRBJ2-7 and V is TRBV28; D is unresolved. The CDR3 length is 12 residues. V was cut by 6 bases and J by 0 bases, with 6 bases left in between. In germline, CDR1 is MDHEN, CDR2 SYDVKM.